A selection of T cell receptor beta chains follows, all from one sample in a study of T cell repertoires in cytomegalovirus infection. MiXCR was run by TCRdb on the reads, yielding one entry per CDR3 protein. The profile shows approximately 170,000 distinct CDR3 sequences, roughly 15% of them singletons. Sequencing was performed on CD8+ T cells from PBMCs. The receptor source for this set is a human donor in good health (CMV status not recorded). Some clones in this sample may be carry-over from other donors' samples. CDR3s include the opening cysteine and the closing phenylalanine or tryptophan. The D gene is left open where the match is weak. Rows give clone size only sometimes, using once, few, many, or a class for an expanded clone.

V: TRBV6-2/TRBV6-3; length: 16; D: TRBD2; size: NA; J: TRBJ2-1; DNA: TGTGCCAGCAGTTACTGGCGGCGGGAGGGCAAGAATGAGCAGTTCTTC; CDR3: CASSYWRREGKNEQFF
V: TRBV28; length: 13; D: TRBD2; size: NA; J: TRBJ2-7; DNA: TGTGCCAGCACCCTGGGACTAGCGGGGAAGCAGTACTTC; CDR3: CASTLGLAGKQYF
V: TRBV12-3/TRBV12-4; length: 19; D: TRBD2; size: NA; J: TRBJ2-3; DNA: TGTGCCAGCAGTTTGACTTTTCTAGCGGGGGGGCCCGCCGGAGATACGCAGTATTTT; CDR3: CASSLTFLAGGPAGDTQYF
V: TRBV12-3/TRBV12-4; length: 11; D: NA; size: NA; J: TRBJ2-2; DNA: TGTGCCAGCAGCTACTCTGGGGGGCTGTTTTTT; CDR3: CASSYSGGLFF
V: TRBV7-9; length: 13; D: NA; size: few; J: TRBJ2-7; DNA: TGTGCCAGCAGCTCGAGAGGGGACTACGAGCAGTACTTC; CDR3: CASSSRGDYEQYF
V: TRBV20-1; length: 17; D: TRBD2; size: few; J: TRBJ2-7; DNA: TGCAGTGCTCTATCCTTCGGGGGGGGCGCATATTACGACGAGCAGTACTTC; CDR3: CSALSFGGGAYYDEQYF
V: TRBV28; length: 15; D: NA; size: few; J: TRBJ2-5; DNA: TGTGCCAGCAGAAAAGGTCTAACCCACCAAGAGACCCAGTACTTC; CDR3: CASRKGLTHQETQYF
V: TRBV7-6; length: 15; D: NA; size: NA; J: TRBJ2-6; DNA: TGTGCCAGCAGCCACGCCGGCGGGCGCGCCAACGTCCTGACTTTC; CDR3: CASSHAGGRANVLTF
V: TRBV4-2; length: 13; D: NA; size: NA; J: TRBJ1-4; DNA: TGTGCCAGCAGCCAAGGAGACATAGAAAAACTGTTTTTT; CDR3: CASSQGDIEKLFF
V: TRBV15; length: 14; D: NA; size: many; J: TRBJ1-1; DNA: TGTGCCACCAGCAGAGATCGGGGTAGCGCTGAAGCTTTCTTT; CDR3: CATSRDRGSAEAFF
V: TRBV5-4; length: 13; D: NA; size: NA; J: TRBJ2-5; DNA: TGTGCCAGCAGCTTGTGGTTTCGGGAGACCCAGTACTTC; CDR3: CASSLWFRETQYF
V: TRBV7-8; length: 19; D: TRBD2; size: few; J: TRBJ2-7; DNA: TGTGCCAGCAGCTCACACCCATTGACTAGCGGGAGTTCCACCTACGAGCAGTACTTC; CDR3: CASSSHPLTSGSSTYEQYF
V: TRBV20-1; length: 15; D: TRBD1; size: few; J: TRBJ1-1; DNA: TGCAGTGCTACCCTCTGGACAGGGGGTGACACTGAAGCTTTCTTT; CDR3: CSATLWTGGDTEAFF
V: TRBV19; length: 15; D: TRBD2; size: NA; J: TRBJ2-1; DNA: TGTGACAGTAGCCCGACTAGCGGGTCCTACAATGAGCAGTTCTTC; CDR3: CDSSPTSGSYNEQFF
V: TRBV24-1; length: 12; D: TRBD1; size: NA; J: TRBJ2-6; DNA: TGTGCCACCAGTCATACAGGGGGCGTCCTGACTTTC; CDR3: CATSHTGGVLTF
V: TRBV14; length: 17; D: NA; size: few; J: TRBJ1-1; DNA: TGTGCCAGCAGCCAAGATCGCGGACGTTTCGCGGACACTGAAGCTTTCTTT; CDR3: CASSQDRGRFADTEAFF
V: TRBV20-1; length: 15; D: NA; size: NA; J: TRBJ2-7; DNA: TGCAGTGCTAGAGATGGGCCGCCGAGGGAGGCCGAGCAGTACTTC; CDR3: CSARDGPPREAEQYF
V: TRBV7-8; length: 13; D: NA; size: few; J: TRBJ2-2; DNA: TGTGCCAGCAGCTCCTCGGGGTCTGGGGAGCTGTTTTTT; CDR3: CASSSSGSGELFF
V: TRBV6-5; length: 16; D: NA; size: NA; J: TRBJ2-7; DNA: TGTGCCAGCAGTTACTCGGGGGGGCGAAGGGCGTACGAGCAGTACTTC; CDR3: CASSYSGGRRAYEQYF
V: TRBV4-3; length: 15; D: NA; size: NA; J: TRBJ2-6; DNA: TGCGCCAGCAGCCATGGCTACTCTGGGGCCAACGTCCTGACTTTC; CDR3: CASSHGYSGANVLTF
V: TRBV11-1; length: 15; D: NA; size: few; J: TRBJ2-1; DNA: TGTGCCAGCAGCTCCCCTCATGGTGAGTCAGGAGAGCAGTTCTTC; CDR3: CASSSPHGESGEQFF
V: TRBV6-8; length: 12; D: NA; size: once; J: TRBJ1-2; DNA: TGTGCCAGCAGGAGGACCGGCTATGGCTACACCTTC; CDR3: CASRRTGYGYTF
V: TRBV7-9; length: 13; D: NA; size: NA; J: TRBJ2-7; DNA: TGTGCCAGCAGCCAGAAAGACGGCTACGAGCAGTACTTC; CDR3: CASSQKDGYEQYF
V: TRBV7-9; length: 13; D: NA; size: few; J: TRBJ2-5; DNA: TGTGCCAGCAGCTTAGACGGGGCGGAGACCCAGTACTTC; CDR3: CASSLDGAETQYF
V: TRBV7-2; length: 13; D: NA; size: NA; J: TRBJ2-7; DNA: TGTGCCAGCAGCCAGGGAGGCCCCTACGAGCAGTACTTC; CDR3: CASSQGGPYEQYF
V: TRBV12-3/TRBV12-4; length: 12; D: NA; size: NA; J: TRBJ2-2; DNA: TGTGCCAGCAGCGAGAGAGCCGGGGAGCTGTTTTTT; CDR3: CASSERAGELFF
V: TRBV15; length: 16; D: TRBD2; size: NA; J: TRBJ2-5; DNA: TGTGCCAGCCGCTCTGTTGGGGGGGGAGAAAGGGAGACCCAGTACTTC; CDR3: CASRSVGGGERETQYF
V: TRBV2; length: 14; D: TRBD2; size: few; J: TRBJ2-3; DNA: TGTGCCAGCAGTCTGGAGCGGGACACAGATACGCAGTATTTT; CDR3: CASSLERDTDTQYF
V: TRBV7-9; length: 14; D: TRBD1; size: few; J: TRBJ1-5; DNA: TGTGCCAGCAGCCGCGACAGGGACAATCAGCCCCAGCATTTT; CDR3: CASSRDRDNQPQHF
V: TRBV28; length: 13; D: TRBD1; size: NA; J: TRBJ2-7; DNA: TGTGCCAGCAAGGGGACAGGGGCATACGAGCAGTACTTC; CDR3: CASKGTGAYEQYF
V: TRBV5-1; length: 15; D: TRBD1; size: few; J: TRBJ1-2; DNA: TGCGCCAGCAGCTCAAACCGGGACAGGGTGTTTGGCTACACCTTC; CDR3: CASSSNRDRVFGYTF
V: TRBV20-1; length: 13; D: NA; size: NA; J: TRBJ2-2; DNA: TGCAGTGCTAGACCAACGAACACCGGGGAGCTGTTTTTT; CDR3: CSARPTNTGELFF
V: TRBV11-3; length: 16; D: TRBD2; size: NA; J: TRBJ2-7; DNA: TGTGCCAGCAGCTCCCGGACTAGCGGAGAGGCCAACGAGCAGTACTTC; CDR3: CASSSRTSGEANEQYF
V: TRBV28; length: 17; D: TRBD2; size: NA; J: TRBJ2-1; DNA: TGTGCCAGCAGTTTGGGTTCTAGCGGGCGAACCTACAATGAGCAGTTCTTC; CDR3: CASSLGSSGRTYNEQFF
V: TRBV7-7; length: 15; D: TRBD2; size: many; J: TRBJ2-1; DNA: TGTGCCAGCAGCTTCAGGGCGGGAGGATATAATGAGCAGTTCTTC; CDR3: CASSFRAGGYNEQFF
V: TRBV7-2; length: 14; D: NA; size: many; J: TRBJ1-1; DNA: TGTGCCAGCAGCTTCGTCACACGTAACACTGAAGCTTTCTTT; CDR3: CASSFVTRNTEAFF
V: TRBV28; length: 19; D: TRBD1; size: few; J: TRBJ2-1; DNA: TGTGCCAGCAGTTTAAGTTTGACAGGGACAAAGAGCTCCTACAATGAGCAGTTCTTC; CDR3: CASSLSLTGTKSSYNEQFF
V: TRBV7-9; length: 14; D: NA; size: many; J: TRBJ1-2; DNA: TGTGCCAGCAGCGAGACAGGTCCAAACTATGGCTACACCTTC; CDR3: CASSETGPNYGYTF
V: TRBV28; length: 16; D: NA; size: NA; J: TRBJ1-1; DNA: TGTGCCAGCAGTTTGAGGTTAGAGGGCCGGCGGGACGAAGCTTTCTTT; CDR3: CASSLRLEGRRDEAFF
V: TRBV6-2/TRBV6-3; length: 12; D: NA; size: NA; J: TRBJ1-1; DNA: TGTGCCAGCAGTAGCCTTATCCCTGAAGCTTTCTTT; CDR3: CASSSLIPEAFF
V: TRBV6-6; length: 14; D: NA; size: NA; J: TRBJ2-5; DNA: TGTGCCAGCACCCTCTCGTGGGATCAAGAGACCCAGTACTTC; CDR3: CASTLSWDQETQYF
V: TRBV9; length: 16; D: TRBD1; size: NA; J: TRBJ2-7; DNA: TGTGCCAGCAGCCCTAGACAGGGGGCTAGCTCCTACGAGCAGTACTTC; CDR3: CASSPRQGASSYEQYF
V: TRBV18; length: 14; D: NA; size: many; J: TRBJ2-5; DNA: TGTGCCAGCTCACGCGAGGACATCACGGAGACCCAGTACTTC; CDR3: CASSREDITETQYF
V: TRBV7-9; length: 16; D: NA; size: NA; J: TRBJ2-1; DNA: TGTGCCAGCAGCCCCTTCGTTGGGCGCTCCTACAATGAGCAGTTCTTC; CDR3: CASSPFVGRSYNEQFF
V: TRBV7-6; length: 19; D: TRBD2; size: few; J: TRBJ2-2; DNA: TGTGCCAGCAGCCCACAAACGGCCGGGACTAATCGACCCACCGGGGAGCTGTTTTTT; CDR3: CASSPQTAGTNRPTGELFF
V: TRBV7-6; length: 16; D: TRBD2; size: NA; J: TRBJ2-2; DNA: TGTGCCAGCAGCTTTCGAGCGGGAGGCGACACCGGGGAGCTGTTTTTT; CDR3: CASSFRAGGDTGELFF
V: TRBV7-9; length: 13; D: NA; size: many; J: TRBJ2-5; DNA: TGTGCCAGCAGTCAAGACTACCAAGAGACCCAGTACTTC; CDR3: CASSQDYQETQYF
V: TRBV11-2; length: 16; D: TRBD2; size: few; J: TRBJ2-7; DNA: TGTGCCAGCAGCCGCGGGACTAGCGGTACCAACTACGAGCAGTACTTC; CDR3: CASSRGTSGTNYEQYF
V: TRBV10-2; length: 15; D: NA; size: NA; J: TRBJ1-2; DNA: TGCGCCAGCACCCAAGGCACAGGGTTAGGTTATGGCTACACCTTC; CDR3: CASTQGTGLGYGYTF
V: TRBV29-1; length: 10; D: NA; size: NA; J: TRBJ2-1; DNA: TGCAGCGTTGAGAGGGGGATGCAGTTCTTC; CDR3: CSVERGMQFF